Shown below are 15 T cell receptor beta chains from a single sample sequenced in a study of T cell responses to AZD1222 COVID-19 vaccine. This table comes from immunoSEQ multiplex PCR, and its TCRdb copy is limited to in-frame clones, with some not included. The sample holds some 150,000 clones, 80% to 95% seen once. Sample: peripheral blood, taken 28 days after the second AZD1222 dose. These TCRs come from an adult who received the AZD1222 COVID-19 vaccine.

The chain uses TRBV20-1 and TRBJ2-1, with D possibly TRBD2 on 5 matching bases. CDR3 length equals 10 residues. Germline V CDR1 and CDR2: DFQATT, SNEGSKA (reference sequence). With 5 bases removed from V and 9 bases from J, the gap between germline ends came to 8 bases. The chain's CDR3 is CSALEGEQFF. DNA for the CDR3: TGCAGTGCTCTAGAGGGTGAGCAGTTCTTC.

This chain links TRBV27 with TRBJ1-1, with D maybe TRBD1 (5 bases). V lost 0 bases to trimming and J lost 4 bases, with 12 bases between them. CDR1 and CDR2 from the germline V gene are MNHEY and SMNVEV (reference sequence). The CDR3 sequence is 15 residues long. Here the CDR3 reads CASSLSPGLATEAFF. The CDR3 nucleotides are TGTGCCAGCAGTTTATCACCAGGGTTGGCCACTGAAGCTTTCTTT.

J is TRBJ2-7 and V is TRBV4-1, with D tentatively TRBD1 (6 bases). Germline assignment: CDR1 MGHRA and CDR2 YSYEKL. V lost 5 bases and J 4 bases, leaving 6 bases between the germline ends. CDR3 length: 11 amino acids. The CDR3 nucleotides read TGCGCCAGCAGCACAGGGTACGAGCAGTACTTC. Translating it yields CASSTGYEQYF.

The genes are TRBV3-1 (or the pseudogene TRBV3-2) and TRBJ2-7, with TRBD2 identical over 8 bases. This CDR3 contains 14 residues. V was pared by 3 bases and J by 4 bases, with 5 bases of the junction left unmatched. Germline CDR1 is LGHDT and CDR2 is YNNKEL (reference sequence). This CDR3 reads CASSHRAGAYEQYF. CDR3 nucleotide sequence: TGTGCCAGCAGCCACAGAGCGGGAGCGTACGAGCAGTACTTC.

A few counts support this clone. The chain carries TRBV19 and TRBJ1-1; D is unclear. Germline values: CDR1 LNHDA, CDR2 SQIVND (reference sequence). The CDR3 is made up of 12 amino acids. V shed 7 bases and J shed 5 bases, with 11 bases lying between them. CDR3: CASTLGWTEAFF. The CDR3 nucleotides are TGTGCCAGTACCCTAGGGTGGACTGAAGCTTTCTTT.

J is TRBJ2-5 and V is TRBV10-3, with D perhaps being TRBD1 or TRBD2 (5 bases each). Trimming removed 0 bases from V and 2 bases from J, with 25 bases in between. CDR3 length: 20 amino acids. Germline V gene lookup returns CDR1 ENHRY and CDR2 SYGVKD. CDR3 nucleotides: TGTGCCATCAGTGAGTCAGGCTCCCCTCTGGGGCTTATAGCGCAAGAGACCCAGTACTTC. This sequence encodes CAISESGSPLGLIAQETQYF.

V is TRBV5-8 and J is TRBJ2-5, with 8 bases fitting TRBD2. Germline-derived CDR1 and CDR2 are SGHTS and YDEGEE. After removal of 9 bases from V and 0 bases from J, the junction contained 7 bases not matched to a gene. This CDR3 region has 14 residues. The CDR3 here is CAIRGGMYQETQYF. CDR3 DNA: TGTGCCATCCGCGGGGGGATGTACCAAGAGACCCAGTACTTC.

The gene calls are TRBV27 and TRBJ1-3; D unclear. Germline CDR1 and CDR2: MNHEY and SMNVEV (reference sequence). Trimming left V 11 bases short and J 3 bases short, with 17 bases between. This CDR3 has 14 amino acids. DNA of the CDR3: TGTGCCCAGCATAGGAGGTTGTTTGGAAACACCATATATTTT. Its protein product is CAQHRRLFGNTIYF.

The chain couples TRBV7-9 to TRBJ2-2, with TRBD1 identical over 10 bases. The germline V gene encodes CDR1 SEHNR and CDR2 FQNEAQ (reference sequence). J lost 4 bases, V lost 4 bases, and 6 bases had no gene match. This CDR3 comprises 16 residues. The CDR3 loop reads CASSSGQGGGTGELFF. The CDR3 nucleotides are TGTGCCAGCAGCTCCGGACAGGGGGGTGGCACCGGGGAGCTGTTTTTT.

As DNA, the CDR3 is TGTGCCAGCAGTTTCCGGGACAGGGGCATCACCGGGGAGCTGTTTTTT. This gives the protein CASSFRDRGITGELFF. The chain carries TRBV5-6 and TRBJ2-2; 10 bases line up with TRBD1. The trim removed 5 bases at V and 4 bases at J, leaving 8 bases unmatched. CDR3 length: 16 residues. CDR1 and CDR2 from the germline V gene are SGHDT and YYEEEE.

The CDR3 here is CASSPRATASNTEAFF. CDR3 DNA: TGTGCCAGCAGCCCCAGGGCGACAGCCTCGAATACTGAAGCTTTCTTT. J is TRBJ1-1 and V is TRBV3-1 (or the pseudogene TRBV3-2), with a possible D match to TRBD1 (5 bases). V was shortened by 4 bases and J by 5 bases, with 20 bases between the two germline ends. The CDR3 has 16 residues. The germline V gene encodes CDR1 LGHDT and CDR2 YNNKEL (reference sequence).

The CDR3 is CASSRRDRAPHHTQYF. As DNA, the CDR3 is TGTGCCAGCAGTCGCCGGGACAGGGCCCCACACCATACGCAGTATTTT. The chain is built from TRBV27 and TRBJ2-3, with 9 nucleotides matching TRBD1. The CDR3 spans 16 residues. CDR1 is MNHEY, CDR2 SMNVEV, per germline (reference sequence). Trimming took 5 bases from V and 7 from J; bases not matched to a gene: 13.

The J gene is TRBJ2-3, the V gene TRBV19; D perhaps matches TRBD2 (6 bases). Trimming removed 4 bases at V and 2 bases at J, with 16 bases between. This CDR3 spans 16 amino acids. Germline V gene data show CDR1 as LNHDA and CDR2 as SQIVND (reference sequence). The CDR3 region has the DNA TGTGCCAGTAGTAAGGGACTCGCGGGGACCACAGATACGCAGTATTTT. This sequence encodes CASSKGLAGTTDTQYF.

The chain is built from TRBV5-1 and TRBJ2-1; 11 positions match TRBD1. The CDR3 has 16 amino acids. Germline V lookup: CDR1 SGHRS, CDR2 YFSETQ. After removal of 0 bases from V and 6 bases from J, the junction contained 5 bases not matched to a gene. CDR3 in DNA: TGCGCCAGCAGCTTGGGAGGACAGGGGGCAGCCAATGAGCAGTTCTTC. Its protein is CASSLGGQGAANEQFF.

The chain carries TRBV7-2 and TRBJ2-7; perhaps TRBD2 as D (6 bases). In germline, CDR1 is SGHTA, CDR2 FQGNSA. This CDR3 spans 14 amino acids. The V end was cut by 8 bases, the J end by 3 bases, with 17 bases between. DNA for the CDR3: TGTGCCAGCGCCCGGGACTCAGGTGTCTACGAGCAGTACTTC. This sequence encodes CASARDSGVYEQYF.